The 21 T cell receptor beta chains reported below all come from one sample, sequenced in a study of blood T cell repertoires in COVID-19. Using immunoSEQ multiplex PCR, the repertoire was profiled, and TCRdb retains in-frame clones only, with some absent. The data contain over 200,000 clones, around 89% of them singletons. Material: peripheral blood. The receptors come from a man in his thirties or forties with COVID-19, enrolled during active disease.

The genes are TRBV9 and TRBJ2-5; TRBD1 might be the D (5 bases). The V gene lost 3 bases and the J gene lost 10 bases, with 16 bases spanning the gap. CDR3 size: 13 residues. Germline CDR1 reads SGDLS; CDR2 reads YYNGEE. Written as DNA, the CDR3 is TGTGCCAGCAGCGCGGACACCCACTTCGGCCAGTACTTC. Translating gives CASSADTHFGQYF.

The sample holds one count of this clone. The V call is TRBV19, the J call TRBJ1-3, with a possible D match to TRBD1 (5 bases). The V gene's germline CDR1 is LNHDA and CDR2 SQIVND (reference sequence). V was cut by 5 bases and J by 0 bases, with 14 bases left in between. CDR3 length: 16 residues. In DNA, the CDR3 is TGTGCCAGTAGTGCCAGACAGAGAAGCTCTGGAAACACCATATATTTT. Translating gives CASSARQRSSGNTIYF.

The V and J genes are TRBV3-1 (or the pseudogene TRBV3-2) and TRBJ1-2; 7 bases map to TRBD1. The V and J ends lost 0 bases and 5 bases, in that order; junction bases with no gene match: 12. The CDR3 sequence is 17 residues long. Germline CDR1 reads LGHDT; CDR2 reads YNNKEL (reference sequence). The CDR3, as DNA: TGTGCCAGCAGCCAAGATGCGGTCCGGGACAGCATTTATGGCTACACCTTC. As protein: CASSQDAVRDSIYGYTF.

The chain is built from TRBV15 and TRBJ2-2, with D possibly TRBD2 on 5 matching bases. Trimming left V 8 bases short and J 1 base short, with 11 bases between. Germline V CDR1 and CDR2: LNHNV, YYDKDF (reference sequence). This CDR3 is built from 14 residues. This CDR3 reads CATGETENTGELFF. CDR3 coding DNA: TGTGCCACCGGGGAGACGGAGAACACCGGGGAGCTGTTTTTT.

The gene calls are TRBV7-2 and TRBJ1-2, with a weak D call TRBD1 (5 bases). Germline lookup yields CDR1 SGHTA and CDR2 FQGNSA. The CDR3 totals 14 residues. The V end lost 6 bases, the J end lost 0 bases, and 11 bases lay between the germline ends. The CDR3: CASRYAGTNYGYTF. Written as DNA, the CDR3 is TGTGCCAGCAGGTACGCAGGGACTAACTATGGCTACACCTTC. Using reference TRBV7-2 and TRBJ1-2 for the parts outside the CDR3, the full variable domain is GAGVSQSPSNKVTEKGKDVELRCDPISGHTALYWYRQSLGQGLEFLIYFQGNSAPDKSGLPSDRFSAERTGGSVSTLTIQRTQQEDSAVYLCASRYAGTNYGYTFGSGTRLTVV.

This rearrangement joins TRBV6-1 to TRBJ2-2, with D unclear. The ends were cut back, 2 bases at V and 0 bases at J, with 7 bases in the middle. Germline V gene sequence: CDR1 MNHNS, CDR2 SASEGT. This CDR3 region has 15 residues. DNA for the CDR3: TGTGCCAGCAGTGAATTAAATACGAACACCGGGGAGCTGTTTTTT. Amino acids: CASSELNTNTGELFF.

This clone was seen a few times. The chain uses TRBV7-9 and TRBJ1-2; TRBD1 matches at 8 bases. This CDR3 is 14 amino acids long. From germline, CDR1 is SEHNR and CDR2 FQNEAQ (reference sequence). V shed 3 bases, J shed 4 bases, and the junction held 4 bases outside the gene matches. The CDR3 protein is CASSFGQGVYGYTF. CDR3 sequence (DNA): TGTGCCAGCAGCTTCGGACAGGGCGTCTATGGCTACACCTTC.

This clone appeared many times. The gene calls are TRBV4-3 and TRBJ1-5; a possible D gene is TRBD1 (5 bases). Trimming cost V 0 bases and J 5 bases, with 14 bases left between them. In germline, CDR1 is LGHNA, CDR2 YSLEER. This CDR3 region has 16 residues. The CDR3 sequence is CASSQELGGSYQPQHF. Here the CDR3 DNA reads TGCGCCAGCAGCCAAGAATTGGGGGGGAGCTATCAGCCCCAGCATTTT.

The chain combines TRBV28 with TRBJ2-7; TRBD1 agrees at 7 bases. Unmatched junction bases numbered 4, after V lost 6 bases and J lost 2 bases. Germline CDR1 MDHEN, CDR2 SYDVKM. The CDR3 extends over 13 amino acids. The DNA for the CDR3 is TGTGCCAGCAGGAACAGGGGAACCTACGAGCAGTACTTC. It codes for CASRNRGTYEQYF.

The chain combines TRBV2 with TRBJ2-2; weak D call: TRBD2 (5 bases). The germline V gene has CDR1 SNHLY and CDR2 FYNNEI. CDR3 length: 15 amino acids. With 6 bases removed from V and 4 bases from J, the gap between germline ends came to 15 bases. The CDR3 loop reads CASRALGLSTGELFF. The CDR3 coding sequence is TGTGCCAGCAGGGCCCTTGGACTGTCCACCGGGGAGCTGTTTTTT.

This chain connects TRBV29-1 to TRBJ2-1; 7 nucleotides align to TRBD2. The CDR3 consists of 15 residues. Germline CDR1 is SQVTM and CDR2 is ANQGSEA. The J segment lost 4 bases and the V segment lost 0 bases, leaving 6 bases of the junction unmatched. Here the CDR3 reads CSVEDREDNYNEQFF. DNA of the CDR3: TGCAGCGTTGAAGATCGGGAGGACAATTACAATGAGCAGTTCTTC.

V gene TRBV29-1 combines with J gene TRBJ1-3; 8 positions match TRBD1. CDR3 length: 15 amino acids. V dropped 1 base and J dropped 3; count of bases not matched to a gene: 5. The germline gives CDR1 SQVTM, CDR2 ANQGSEA. This chain's CDR3 is CSVEVWTGYGNTIYF. The CDR3 bases are TGCAGCGTTGAAGTTTGGACAGGGTATGGAAACACCATATATTTT.

The count of this clone is one. The J gene is TRBJ2-7, the V gene TRBV18, with 7 positions matching TRBD1. Germline V gene sequence: CDR1 KGHSH, CDR2 LQKENI. V lost 5 bases and J lost 3; bases outside the gene matches: 13. The CDR3 contains 16 residues. The CDR3 spells CASSSSPGQVNYEQYF. The CDR3 coding sequence is TGTGCCAGCTCATCAAGTCCAGGACAGGTGAACTACGAGCAGTACTTC.

This clone was counted only a few times. The chain is built from TRBV6-5 and TRBJ1-1; D may be TRBD1 (6 bases). V was shortened by 4 bases and J by 5 bases, with 14 bases between the two germline ends. The germline V gene has CDR1 MNHEY and CDR2 SVGAGI. The CDR3 runs to 14 residues. CDR3 protein: CASSSVFRGTEAFF. In DNA, the CDR3 is TGTGCCAGCAGTTCAGTCTTCAGGGGTACTGAAGCTTTCTTT.

The chain has TRBV6-2 or TRBV6-3 and TRBJ1-1; no definite D call. Trimming pared 2 bases from V and 0 bases from J, leaving 19 bases between. CDR1 is MNHEY and CDR2 is SVGEGT in the germline V gene. The CDR3 spans 18 residues. CDR3 sequence: CASSYGPSFTFMNTEAFF. The CDR3 nucleotides read TGTGCCAGCAGTTACGGTCCTAGTTTCACCTTCATGAACACTGAAGCTTTCTTT.

This clone was detected only once. The chain uses TRBV7-3 and TRBJ1-2, with D hard to call. V was trimmed by 1 base and J by 8 bases, leaving 11 bases between them. Germline lookup yields CDR1 SGHTA and CDR2 FQGTGA. This CDR3 is 13 amino acids long. Here the CDR3 DNA reads TGTGCCAGCAGCTTAAGGCAGGATGGGGGCTACACCTTC. This translates into CASSLRQDGGYTF.

The J gene is TRBJ1-1, the V gene TRBV19; 10 nucleotides line up with TRBD1. J gave up 3 bases and V 6 bases, and 4 bases lay outside the gene matches. In germline, CDR1 is LNHDA, CDR2 SQIVND (reference sequence). This CDR3 spans 14 amino acids. The CDR3 DNA sequence: TGTGCCAGTAGGGACAGGGGGTGGGACACTGAAGCTTTCTTT. This translates into CASRDRGWDTEAFF.

The rearrangement uses TRBV6-5 and TRBJ1-1; weak D call: TRBD1 (6 bases). Germline V gene lookup returns CDR1 MNHEY and CDR2 SVGAGI. V was pared by 7 bases and J by 7 bases, with 22 bases between. The CDR3 spans 15 residues. CDR3 nucleotide sequence: TGTGCCAGCACCTCTTGGGGGGGCCAGGCGGTTGAAGCTTTCTTT. This encodes CASTSWGGQAVEAFF.

The CDR3 spells CASSQNRISTNEKLFF. The DNA of the CDR3 is TGTGCCAGCAGCCAGAACAGGATTTCAACTAATGAAAAACTGTTTTTT. This chain links TRBV7-2 with TRBJ1-4; possibly TRBD1 for D (5 bases). Per germline, CDR1 SGHTA and CDR2 FQGNSA. V lost 5 bases to trimming and J lost 0 bases, with 13 bases between them. The CDR3 covers 16 residues.

This clone was recorded only once. The chain is built from TRBV25-1 and TRBJ1-1; D uncertain. The CDR3 has 14 residues. Germline CDR1 and CDR2: MGHDK and SYGVNS. V gave up 3 bases and J gave up 1 base, with 9 bases separating them. As DNA, the CDR3 is TGTGCCAGCAGTGAGAGGGTCCAGAACACTGAAGCTTTCTTT. Amino acid sequence: CASSERVQNTEAFF.

The CDR3 DNA sequence: TGTGCCAGCTCACCCGGGACAAAACAAGGGACTGAAGCTTTCTTT. Residues: CASSPGTKQGTEAFF. This chain joins TRBV18 and TRBJ1-1; weak D call: TRBD1 (6 bases). The CDR3 is 15 residues long. V was cut by 3 bases and J by 5 bases, with 16 bases left in between. Germline V gene data show CDR1 as KGHSH and CDR2 as LQKENI.